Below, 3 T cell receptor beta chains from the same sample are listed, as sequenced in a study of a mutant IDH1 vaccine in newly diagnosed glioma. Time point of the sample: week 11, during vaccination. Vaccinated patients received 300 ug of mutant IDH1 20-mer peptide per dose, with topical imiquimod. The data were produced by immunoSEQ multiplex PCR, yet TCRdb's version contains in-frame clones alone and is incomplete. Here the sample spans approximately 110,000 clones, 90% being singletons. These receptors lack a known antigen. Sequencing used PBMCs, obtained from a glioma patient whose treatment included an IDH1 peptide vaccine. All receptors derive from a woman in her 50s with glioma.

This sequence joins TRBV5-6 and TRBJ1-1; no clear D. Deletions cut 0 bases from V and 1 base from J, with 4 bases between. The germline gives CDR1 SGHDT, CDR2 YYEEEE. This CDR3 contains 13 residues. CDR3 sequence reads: CASSLDRNTEAFF. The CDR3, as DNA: TGTGCCAGCAGCTTGGACAGGAACACTGAAGCTTTCTTT.

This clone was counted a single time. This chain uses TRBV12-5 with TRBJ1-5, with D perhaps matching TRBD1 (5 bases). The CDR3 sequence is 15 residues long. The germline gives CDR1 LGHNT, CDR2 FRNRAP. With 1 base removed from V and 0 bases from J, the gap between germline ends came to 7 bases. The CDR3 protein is CASGLGQYSNQPQHF. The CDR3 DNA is TGTGCTAGTGGTTTGGGACAGTATAGCAATCAGCCCCAGCATTTT.

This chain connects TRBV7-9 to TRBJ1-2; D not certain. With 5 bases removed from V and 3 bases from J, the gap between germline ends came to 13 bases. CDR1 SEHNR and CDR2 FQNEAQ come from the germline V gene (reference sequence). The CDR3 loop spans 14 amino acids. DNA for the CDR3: TGTGCCAGCAGCCACAATCGGAATTACTATGGCTACACCTTC. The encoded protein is CASSHNRNYYGYTF.